This T cell receptor (beta chain) was sequenced for a study of T cells after somatic rescue of genetic block. V shed 2 bases, J shed 0 bases, and the junction held 2 bases outside the gene matches. This CDR3 comprises 16 residues. CDR1 is KGHSH and CDR2 is LQKENI in the germline V gene. TCRdb keeps only in-frame clones here, not all; method: immunoSEQ multiplex PCR. The sample lists 45,000 to 55,000 clones, roughly 96% seen once, with under 0.095% in the top ten. The TCR originated in a child under two years old. The rearrangement joins TRBV18 to TRBJ2-5; 11 positions agree with TRBD2. The sequenced sample was peripheral blood mononuclear cells (PBMCs). CDR3 sequence: CASSPRTSGYQETQYF. CDR3 nucleotide sequence: TGTGCCAGCTCACCAAGGACTAGCGGGTACCAAGAGACCCAGTACTTC.